This is a list of T cell receptor beta chains from one sample in a study of cytomegalovirus exposure and HLA in healthy donors. Assay used: immunoSEQ multiplex PCR; TCRdb lists only in-frame clones, some missing. The sample has fewer than 65,000 clones, about 84% seen once. The sample was PBMCs. These receptors were obtained from a man aged 25 to 45 in good health and CMV-seronegative. Both conserved end residues are part of each CDR3. D genes are given only for firm matches. The listing skips clone size in some rows; elsewhere it reads once, few, many or a size class.

TGCAGTGCCGGACTATGGAACATTCAGTACTTC	CSAGLWNIQYF	few	TRBJ2-4	-	TRBV20-1
TGTGCCAGCAGTTTCGACAGTTACGAGCAGTACTTC	CASSFDSYEQYF	-	TRBJ2-7	-	TRBV6-6
TGTGCCAGCTCACCACCGACAGGTCGCATTGGAAACACCATATATTTT	CASSPPTGRIGNTIYF	-	TRBJ1-3	-	TRBV18
TGTGCCAGCAGTGATTGGACAGGGGGAGTAGCTTTCTTT	CASSDWTGGVAFF	-	TRBJ1-1	TRBD1	TRBV6-5
TGTGCCAGCAGTGTCCCTTATCGGGGTTTATCGCAGTATTTT	CASSVPYRGLSQYF	-	TRBJ2-3	-	TRBV2
TGTGCCAGCAGCTTAGGACACACCTCTGGGGCCAACGTCCTGACTTTC	CASSLGHTSGANVLTF	-	TRBJ2-6	-	TRBV5-5
TGTGCCAGCGCCCTAGCGGGGGGATACACCGGGGAGCTGTTTTTT	CASALAGGYTGELFF	-	TRBJ2-2	TRBD2	TRBV19
TGTGCCAGCTCAGCAAACCGGGACACATTACCCTATGGCTACACCTTC	CASSANRDTLPYGYTF	-	TRBJ1-2	-	TRBV18
TGTGCCTGGAACCTGGACAGTAATCAGCCCCAGCATTTT	CAWNLDSNQPQHF	-	TRBJ1-5	-	TRBV30
TGTGCCAGCAGCCCCAACAGGGTGGTAGAGACCCAGTACTTC	CASSPNRVVETQYF	-	TRBJ2-5	-	TRBV5-4
TGTGCCAGTAGTGGAAGCGGGGGGGTCGGACCAGTAGAGACCCAGTACTTC	CASSGSGGVGPVETQYF	-	TRBJ2-5	TRBD2	TRBV19
TGTGCCAGCAGGGAAGACAGGGCCGTATGGAACACTGAAGCTTTCTTT	CASREDRAVWNTEAFF	-	TRBJ1-1	TRBD1	TRBV7-2
TGTGCCAGCACCCCAACGGGAGCAACTAATGAAAAACTGTTTTTT	CASTPTGATNEKLFF	-	TRBJ1-4	-	TRBV6-6
TGTGCCAGCAGCTTAAGTGGGACAGGGGGCCATGAAGCTTTCTTT	CASSLSGTGGHEAFF	-	TRBJ1-1	TRBD1	TRBV5-4
TGTGCCAGCAGCTTAGGAGGGACAGGGCCTTTTAATCAGCCCCAGCATTTT	CASSLGGTGPFNQPQHF	-	TRBJ1-5	TRBD1	TRBV7-2
TGTGCCAGCAGTCCATCACTAGCGGTGACGCAGTATTTT	CASSPSLAVTQYF	-	TRBJ2-3	TRBD2	TRBV27
TGTGCCAGCAGCCACAGGGGGACCCAGTACTTC	CASSHRGTQYF	-	TRBJ2-5	-	TRBV4-2
TGTGCCAGCAGCACCCCCACCCTTGCGGGGGTACCTCCCGGGGAGCTGTTTTTT	CASSTPTLAGVPPGELFF	-	TRBJ2-2	TRBD2	TRBV27
TGTGCCAGCTCACCGCAACAGGGTGGGGGCGAAAAACTGTTTTTT	CASSPQQGGGEKLFF	-	TRBJ1-4	-	TRBV18
TGTGCCAGCAGCGCGGGACTAGCGGGAGGACAAGAGCAGTACTTC	CASSAGLAGGQEQYF	-	TRBJ2-5	TRBD2	TRBV5-4
TGTGCCAGCAGCTTAGCGTTGGCGGACACTGAAGCTTTCTTT	CASSLALADTEAFF	-	TRBJ1-1	-	TRBV7-9
TGTGCCAGCTGTATGACTCCAACTAATGAAAAACTGTTTTTT	CASCMTPTNEKLFF	few	TRBJ1-4	-	TRBV6-6
TGTGCCAGCAGAAACGACAGGGGAGGAGATACGCAGTATTTT	CASRNDRGGDTQYF	-	TRBJ2-3	TRBD1	TRBV7-9